One sample yielded the 2 T cell receptor beta chains listed below, sequenced in a study of cytomegalovirus exposure and HLA in healthy donors (dated by TCRdb to about 2017). The library was made by the immunoSEQ multiplex PCR assay. A mixture of 60 forward primers for TCR Vbeta segments and 13 reverse primers for TCR Jbeta segments was used in the multiplex PCR. TCRdb took over this immuneACCESS table, retaining in-frame rearrangements with V and J assigned. Such tables are incomplete; in checked studies, under half of the missing clones stem from an unresolved V gene, and the remainder is unexplained. The sample table holds around 150,000 clones, of which 72% were seen once. Over 2% of the sample is held by the ten biggest clonotypes. The material sequenced was PBMCs. Receptors were obtained from a man aged 40-55 years in good health and CMV-seronegative.

This clone has a handful of counts. The chain recombines TRBV11-2 with TRBJ2-7; no clear D gene. V shed 6 bases and J shed 5 bases, with 14 bases lying between them. Germline V gives CDR1 SGHAT, CDR2 FQNNGV. The CDR3 sequence is 13 residues long. In nucleotides, the CDR3 is TGTGCCAGCAGACTCTCTTTGGGCAACGAGCAGTACTTC. Its translation is CASRLSLGNEQYF.

As DNA, the CDR3 is TGTGCCAGCAGTGAGCGACAGGGGAGAACAGATACGCAGTATTTT. It translates to CASSERQGRTDTQYF. The chain has TRBV2 and TRBJ2-3; 8 bases agree with TRBD1. Germline CDR1 is SNHLY and CDR2 is FYNNEI. The CDR3 loop spans 15 amino acids. V lost 3 bases and J lost 3; bases outside the gene matches: 5.